These 17 T cell receptor beta chains were all obtained from the same sample, sequenced in a study of technical replicates of blood from several donors. TCRdb keeps only in-frame clones here, not all; method: immunoSEQ multiplex PCR. The table shows under 85,000 clones, with around 90% occurring only once. The specimen was T cells isolated from PBMCs. The receptors here all came from a human donor in good health. Some clones in this sample may be carry-over from other donors' samples.

V gene TRBV6-1 combines with J gene TRBJ2-7, with TRBD1 matching 7 bases. Unmatched junction bases numbered 5, after V lost 6 bases and J lost 6 bases. The CDR3 is 12 amino acids. CDR1 and CDR2 from the germline V gene are MNHNS and SASEGT. Here the CDR3 reads CASRETGFEQYF. CDR3 DNA sequence: TGTGCCAGCAGGGAGACAGGGTTCGAGCAGTACTTC.

This clone is a singleton in its sample. The CDR3, as DNA: TGTGCCAGCTTCAGTCCTTACAGTGAAGCTTTCTTT. This codes for CASFSPYSEAFF. This chain links TRBV27 with TRBJ1-1; D gene unclear. The germline gives CDR1 MNHEY, CDR2 SMNVEV (reference sequence). The CDR3 is made up of 12 amino acids. Trimming left V 8 bases short and J 7 bases short, with 14 bases between.

The V call is TRBV12-5, the J call TRBJ2-3, with TRBD2 matching 7 bases. The length of the CDR3 is 12 residues. The V gene end was trimmed by 6 bases and the J gene end by 5 bases; junction bases not matched to a gene: 2. CDR1 and CDR2 (germline): LGHNT, FRNRAP. The CDR3 nucleotides read TGTGCTAGTGGGATAGCGGGAGATACGCAGTATTTT. Translating it yields CASGIAGDTQYF.

The J gene is TRBJ1-4, the V gene TRBV19, with TRBD1 as a possible D gene (6 bases). Germline CDR1 and CDR2: LNHDA and SQIVND (reference sequence). The V end was cut by 10 bases, the J end by 2 bases, with 17 bases between. CDR3 length equals 15 residues. CDR3 in DNA: TGTGCCACTAAATACGAGGGGGGGACTAATGAAAAACTGTTTTTT. Amino acids: CATKYEGGTNEKLFF.

Regarding this clone: At one of its ends the junction is not consistent with the germline gene, which may arise from a read error. V is TRBV11-3 and J is TRBJ2-1; a weak D match, TRBD1 (6 bases). This CDR3 is built from 15 residues. The germline CDR1 and CDR2 sequences are SGHNT and YENEEA. CDR3 DNA: TGTGCCAGCAGCCTAGAGTTCCAGGGGTACAATGAGCAGTTCTTC. Its protein is CASSLEFQGYNEQFF.

The chain has TRBV19 and TRBJ2-1; 12 nucleotides match TRBD2. This CDR3 is built from 15 residues. Germline V gives CDR1 LNHDA, CDR2 SQIVND (reference sequence). The V gene end was trimmed by 5 bases and the J gene end by 8 bases; junction bases not matched to a gene: 7. CDR3 nucleotide sequence: TGTGCCAGTAGTTGGGGTCTAGCGGGAGGGGATGAGCAGTTCTTC. Translation gives CASSWGLAGGDEQFF.

The gene calls are TRBV7-2 and TRBJ2-5; 9 nucleotides agree with TRBD2. There are 18 residues in the CDR3. The V gene's germline CDR1 is SGHTA and CDR2 FQGNSA. Trimming removed 1 base from V and 0 bases from J; junction bases left unmatched: 9. This CDR3 is CASSLVLSGSWYQETQYF. Written as DNA, the CDR3 is TGTGCCAGCAGCTTAGTGCTTAGCGGGAGCTGGTACCAAGAGACCCAGTACTTC.

The chain recombines TRBV11-2 with TRBJ2-2, with 10 bases identical to TRBD1. With 5 bases clipped from V and 6 bases from J, the junction kept 3 bases outside the gene matches. The CDR3 covers 14 residues. CDR1 SGHAT and CDR2 FQNNGV come from the germline V gene. This chain's CDR3 is CASSLGTGAGELFF. CDR3 nucleotides: TGTGCCAGCAGCCTAGGGACAGGGGCCGGGGAGCTGTTTTTT.

The chain has TRBV5-1 and TRBJ1-4; TRBD1 is a possible D gene (6 bases). V shed 1 base and J shed 6 bases, with 13 bases lying between them. This CDR3 comprises 15 residues. Germline V gene lookup returns CDR1 SGHRS and CDR2 YFSETQ. The CDR3 DNA is TGCGCCAGCAGCTTGAGGCAGGGGAGTTATGAAAAACTGTTTTTT. It yields the protein CASSLRQGSYEKLFF.

This chain links TRBV6-5 with TRBJ2-3; 8 bases align to TRBD1. The length of the CDR3 is 15 residues. Germline lookup yields CDR1 MNHEY and CDR2 SVGAGI. Losses at the gene ends were 4 bases for V and 3 bases for J; bases not matched to a gene: 6. The CDR3 DNA reads as TGTGCCAGCAGTTTGGAAAGACAGGGGACAGATACGCAGTATTTT. Translated: CASSLERQGTDTQYF.

The chain combines TRBV15 with TRBJ2-2; possibly TRBD2 for D (6 bases). CDR3 length: 14 residues. The germline V gene has CDR1 LNHNV and CDR2 YYDKDF (reference sequence). Trimming shortened V by 8 bases and J by 6 bases, and 16 bases separated the two germline ends. CDR3 amino acids: CATATGRSAGELFF. The DNA for the CDR3 is TGTGCCACCGCAACCGGGAGATCGGCCGGGGAGCTGTTTTTT.

This chain joins TRBV5-1 and TRBJ1-5; 8 bases align to TRBD1. The CDR3 is made up of 15 amino acids. The germline V gene encodes CDR1 SGHRS and CDR2 YFSETQ. V lost 4 bases, J lost 5 bases, and 8 bases stayed unmatched. The chain's CDR3 is CASSLGTGGDQPQHF. The CDR3 DNA sequence: TGCGCCAGCAGCCTGGGAACAGGGGGAGATCAGCCCCAGCATTTT.

The count of this clone is one. This chain connects TRBV5-4 to TRBJ2-7; tentatively, D is TRBD1 (5 bases). Trimming left V 0 bases short and J 5 bases short, with 9 bases between. In germline, CDR1 is SGHNT, CDR2 YYREEE (reference sequence). The CDR3 extends over 13 amino acids. The CDR3 loop is CASSLGKGNEQYF. CDR3 DNA sequence: TGTGCCAGCAGCTTGGGGAAGGGGAACGAGCAGTACTTC.

The V call is TRBV5-1, the J call TRBJ2-7, with a weak D call TRBD2 (6 bases). Trimming removed 2 bases at V and 2 bases at J, with 14 bases between. Germline V gene data show CDR1 as SGHRS and CDR2 as YFSETQ. The CDR3 has 15 amino acids. In DNA, the CDR3 is TGCGCCAGCAGCTTAGACGGACTAACCACCTACGAGCAGTACTTC. Translating it yields CASSLDGLTTYEQYF.

This chain connects TRBV7-9 to TRBJ2-5, with D uncertain. V lost 0 bases to trimming and J lost 5 bases, with 10 bases between them. This CDR3 spans 14 amino acids. Per the germline V gene, CDR1 is SEHNR and CDR2 is FQNEAQ (reference sequence). CDR3 amino acids: CASSLAPVAETQYF. The DNA of the CDR3 is TGTGCCAGCAGCTTAGCGCCCGTTGCGGAGACCCAGTACTTC.

The chain has TRBV14 and TRBJ2-1, with TRBD1 matching over 9 bases. Germline-derived CDR1 and CDR2 are SGHDN and FVKESK. V was pared by 0 bases and J by 2 bases, with 5 bases of the junction left unmatched. This CDR3 is 17 amino acids long. The CDR3 sequence is CASSQDLRDRAYNEQFF. The CDR3 nucleotides are TGTGCCAGCAGCCAAGATCTACGGGACAGGGCCTACAATGAGCAGTTCTTC.

The chain couples TRBV7-9 to TRBJ1-2, with 7 nucleotides matching TRBD1. Germline CDR1 reads SEHNR; CDR2 reads FQNEAQ (reference sequence). V lost 1 base and J lost 2; bases outside the gene matches: 4. This CDR3 comprises 15 residues. CDR3 sequence reads: CASSLGDRVNYGYTF. The CDR3 DNA sequence: TGTGCCAGCAGCTTAGGAGACAGGGTAAACTATGGCTACACCTTC. The full variable domain, completed using reference TRBV7-9 and TRBJ1-2, is DTGVSQNPRHKITKRGQNVTFRCDPISEHNRLYWYRQTLGQGPEFLTYFQNEAQLEKSRLLSDRFSAERPKGSFSTLEIQRTEQGDSAMYLCASSLGDRVNYGYTFGSGTRLTVV.